This T cell receptor (beta chain) was recovered during a study of Graves' ophthalmopathy and Graves' hyperthyroidism. Study-wide results and limits: Detected in blood as well were most expanded thyroid clonotypes with frequency above 0.001. The model forecast ophthalmopathy progression, reaching 60% to 71% sensitivity and approximately 79% specificity.

Only newly diagnosed hyperthyroidism patients aged 18 to 65, with under 2 months' duration, were enrolled. This clonotype came up many times. The antigen remains undetermined. RNA transcripts served as template for amplifying TCR beta CDR3 sequences. Second-round multiplex PCR followed a first-round RT-PCR using HTBI primers. In TCRdb, the multiplex PCR reads were re-called with MiXCR into one record per CDR3 protein. Of over a million distinct CDR3 sequences detected, 35% to 40% appear once; the ten largest clones hold 11%. The CDR3 covers 11 residues. The V end lost 11 bases, the J end lost 2 bases, and 10 bases lay between the germline ends. Germline assignment: CDR1 SGHTA and CDR2 FQGNSA.

The rearrangement links TRBV7-2 to TRBJ2-7; the D call may be TRBD1 or TRBD2 (5 bases each). The material sequenced was peripheral blood or thyroid tissue (not recorded which). This clonotype was sampled from an adult man with Graves' hyperthyroidism. The CDR3 region has the DNA TGTGCCGCGGGCAGGGCCTACGAGCAGTACTTC. It is translated as CAAGRAYEQYF.